The TCR beta chain under discussion was sequenced for a study of blood T cell repertoires in COVID-19. On the study more broadly: The origin of the acute and convalescent COVID-19 samples was the United States, Italy and Spain. PBMCs, B-cell-depleted T cells, or T cells provided the cDNA or gDNA that made up the material.

Original processing notes: Nucleated cell number was recorded as an estimate derived from reference gene primer amplification. TCRdb keeps only in-frame clones here, not all; method: immunoSEQ multiplex PCR. V and J calls plus clone size are reproduced from that table; the DNA served to infer D and trimming. The sample carries 80,000 to 100,000 clones, about four fifths recorded once. V lost 6 bases, J lost 9 bases, and 6 bases stayed unmatched. Germline V gene sequence: CDR1 MDHEN, CDR2 SYDVKM. The length of the CDR3 is 12 residues. The clonotype was recovered from a human donor in a cohort sampled during active COVID-19. The sequenced material came from peripheral blood. The V and J genes are TRBV28 and TRBJ2-7, with TRBD1 matching over 9 bases. The CDR3 sequence is CASRGQGRRQYF. In DNA, the CDR3 is TGTGCCAGCAGGGGACAGGGTCGCCGGCAGTACTTC.